Listed here are 17 T cell receptor beta chains from one sample, sequenced in a study of cytomegalovirus exposure and HLA in healthy donors. The PCR employed 60 Vbeta primers together with 13 Jbeta primers. Using immunoSEQ multiplex PCR, the repertoire was profiled, and TCRdb retains in-frame clones only, with some absent. The table has 85,000 to 130,000 clones, about 75% seen once. The sequenced sample was PBMCs. The receptors derive from a man aged 40-49 years in good health and CMV-seronegative.

There are a few counts of this clone. The rearrangement joins TRBV10-2 to TRBJ1-6; no clear D. Trimming took off 0 bases at V and 11 bases at J, with 5 bases between the two ends. Germline values: CDR1 WSHSY, CDR2 SAAADI. The CDR3 covers 12 residues. In DNA, the CDR3 is TGCGCCAGCAGTGAGTCGCGCGCACCCCTCCACTTT. Translated, it gives CASSESRAPLHF.

Notes on this clone: Other nucleotide sequences from this sample produce the same CDR3. The chain uses TRBV29-1 and TRBJ1-1, with TRBD1 matching over 8 bases. Per germline, CDR1 SQVTM and CDR2 ANQGSEA. Trimming cost V 6 bases and J 1 base; bases outside gene matches: 4. The CDR3 loop spans 13 amino acids. Here the CDR3 DNA reads TGCAGCGTCGCCACAGGGGGGAACACTGAAGCTTTCTTT. As protein: CSVATGGNTEAFF.

This sequence joins TRBV7-9 and TRBJ2-7; 9 bases fit TRBD1. V was pared by 5 bases and J by 7 bases, with 12 bases of the junction left unmatched. The CDR3 totals 15 residues. The germline gives CDR1 SEHNR, CDR2 FQNEAQ (reference sequence). The CDR3 region has the DNA TGTGCCAGCAGCCCACAGACAGGGGGATCGTTGGAGCAGTACTTC. Encoded protein: CASSPQTGGSLEQYF.

The chain links TRBV6-5 to TRBJ1-2; no firm D call. Trimming pared 6 bases from V and 8 bases from J, leaving 13 bases between. The CDR3 length is 12 residues. CDR1 is MNHEY, CDR2 SVGAGI, per germline. The DNA for the CDR3 is TGTGCCAGCAGCCGCGACCGAGGCGGCTACACCTTC. This encodes CASSRDRGGYTF.

This clone is a singleton in its sample. V usage is TRBV4-1 and J usage is TRBJ1-5; tentatively, D is TRBD1 (5 bases). Trimming took 1 base from V and 7 from J, leaving 17 bases between them. This CDR3 contains 16 residues. Per the germline V gene, CDR1 is MGHRA and CDR2 is YSYEKL. The CDR3 region is CASSQVYPDQGQPQHF. CDR3 nucleotide sequence: TGCGCCAGCAGCCAAGTTTATCCGGACCAGGGCCAGCCCCAGCATTTT.

CDR3 in amino acids: CASSTGQGYSEQYF. The CDR3 nucleotides are TGTGCCAGCAGCACAGGACAGGGTTATTCCGAGCAGTACTTC. This rearrangement joins TRBV7-6 to TRBJ2-7; 8 nucleotides align to TRBD1. This CDR3 is 14 amino acids long. Germline trimming cut 5 bases from V and 6 bases from J; bases unmatched to any gene: 9. The germline V gene has CDR1 SGHVS and CDR2 FNYEAQ.

This chain joins TRBV25-1 and TRBJ2-5; 10 bases map to TRBD1. Germline lookup yields CDR1 MGHDK and CDR2 SYGVNS. The trim removed 8 bases at V and 1 base at J, leaving 13 bases unmatched. This CDR3 comprises 17 residues. CDR3 sequence reads: CASSPWRTGGGQETQYF. CDR3 nucleotide sequence: TGTGCCAGCTCACCCTGGAGGACAGGGGGTGGCCAAGAGACCCAGTACTTC. Complete variable domain (other parts from reference TRBV25-1 and TRBJ2-5): EADIYQTPRYLVIGTGKKITLECSQTMGHDKMYWYQQDPGMELHLIHYSYGVNSTEKGDLSSESTVSRIRTEHFPLTLESARPSHTSQYLCASSPWRTGGGQETQYFGPGTRLLVL.

The CDR3 loop is CASSASGTQIGAFF. The CDR3 region has the DNA TGTGCCAGCAGCGCTAGCGGGACCCAAATAGGAGCTTTCTTT. This chain joins TRBV2 and TRBJ1-1; weak D call: TRBD1 (5 bases). In germline, CDR1 is SNHLY, CDR2 FYNNEI. V gave up 6 bases and J gave up 10 bases, with 21 bases separating them. The CDR3 runs 14 residues.

This clone was seen just once. This CDR3 reads CAWPGTALNTEAFF. CDR3 nucleotides: TGTGCCTGGCCCGGGACAGCCCTGAACACTGAAGCTTTCTTT. V gene TRBV30 combines with J gene TRBJ1-1; 7 nucleotides line up with TRBD1. This CDR3 comprises 14 residues. CDR1 GTSNPN and CDR2 SVGIG come from the germline V gene (reference sequence). The V gene end was trimmed by 5 bases and the J gene end by 0 bases; junction bases not matched to a gene: 6. The complete variable domain, with remaining parts taken from reference TRBV30 and TRBJ1-1, reads SQTIHQWPATLVQPVGSPLSLECTVEGTSNPNLYWYRQAAGRGLQLLFYSVGIGQISSEVPQNLSASRPQDRQFILSSKKLLLSDSGFYLCAWPGTALNTEAFFGQGTRLTVV.

The chain is built from TRBV19 and TRBJ1-5; 8 bases align to TRBD1. The ends lost 9 bases at V and 4 bases at J; junction bases unmatched: 8. This CDR3 has 14 residues. The germline V gene has CDR1 LNHDA and CDR2 SQIVND (reference sequence). The CDR3 nucleotides are TGTGCCAGCAGCAACACAGGGGGGAATCAGCCCCAGCATTTT. Translation gives CASSNTGGNQPQHF.

The rearrangement uses TRBV28 and TRBJ1-1; D possibly corresponds to TRBD1 (5 bases). This CDR3 contains 16 residues. Germline CDR1 and CDR2: MDHEN and SYDVKM. V was shortened by 5 bases and J by 11 bases, with 27 bases between the two germline ends. The CDR3 DNA reads as TGTGCCAGCAGTGCCGGGAGCGCGGAGAGAGAAGGGGAGGCTTTCTTT. It codes for CASSAGSAEREGEAFF.

The rearrangement links TRBV11-2 to TRBJ1-2; the D gene is possibly TRBD1 (6 bases). V was shortened by 5 bases and J by 8 bases, with 18 bases between the two germline ends. The CDR3 is 14 residues long. The V gene's germline CDR1 is SGHAT and CDR2 FQNNGV. This CDR3 reads CASSMLRGFRGYTF. CDR3 bases: TGTGCCAGCAGCATGCTCAGGGGATTTCGGGGCTACACCTTC.

This chain joins TRBV6-6 and TRBJ1-1; 9 bases line up with TRBD1. The CDR3 spans 15 residues. Per germline, CDR1 MNHNY and CDR2 SVGAGI (reference sequence). V was clipped by 2 bases and J by 4 bases; unmatched bases: 5. As DNA, the CDR3 is TGTGCCAGCAGTTACGGGGGACAGGGAACCACTGAAGCTTTCTTT. It codes for CASSYGGQGTTEAFF.

This clone was counted between two and nine times. This chain connects TRBV2 to TRBJ2-6, with D maybe TRBD1 (6 bases). V lost 6 bases, J lost 0 bases, and 12 bases lay in between. The germline V gene encodes CDR1 SNHLY and CDR2 FYNNEI. The CDR3 length is 16 residues. The CDR3 reads CASSQQGNSGANVLTF. The CDR3 nucleotides read TGTGCCAGCAGCCAACAGGGAAACTCTGGGGCCAACGTCCTGACTTTC.

The rearrangement joins TRBV18 to TRBJ2-2, with D unresolved. This CDR3 is 14 amino acids long. V was trimmed by 3 bases and J by 7 bases, leaving 12 bases between them. The germline V gene encodes CDR1 KGHSH and CDR2 LQKENI. The CDR3 nucleotides read TGTGCCAGCTCACCCGACATATACCTCGGGGAGCTGTTTTTT. It specifies CASSPDIYLGELFF.

A word on this clone: One end of the junction does not line up with germline, which may come from a read error. The V call is TRBV7-9, the J call TRBJ1-2; no reliable D call. CDR3 length equals 12 residues. CDR1 SEHNR and CDR2 FQNEAQ come from the germline V gene (reference sequence). CDR3 loop: CSSSLGGSGYTF. In nucleotides, the CDR3 is TGTTCCAGCAGCTTAGGAGGTAGCGGGTACACCTTC.

V and J are TRBV9 and TRBJ2-5, with D maybe TRBD1 (5 bases). The V gene lost 0 bases and the J gene lost 3 bases, with 12 bases spanning the gap. Germline V gene sequence: CDR1 SGDLS, CDR2 YYNGEE. The CDR3 extends over 15 amino acids. The CDR3 loop reads CASSVGAGWKETQYF. CDR3 coding DNA: TGTGCCAGCAGCGTAGGAGCAGGGTGGAAAGAGACCCAGTACTTC. The full variable domain, completed using reference TRBV9 and TRBJ2-5, is DSGVTQTPKHLITATGQRVTLRCSPRSGDLSVYWYQQSLDQGLQFLIQYYNGEERAKGNILERFSAQQFPDLHSELNLSSLELGDSALYFCASSVGAGWKETQYFGPGTRLLVL.